This entry features one T cell receptor (beta chain) sequence. The CDR3 covers 12 residues. Deletions cut 7 bases from V and 5 bases from J, with 11 bases between. The germline V gene has CDR1 LNHDA and CDR2 SQIVND (reference sequence). This entry comes from a study of blood T cell repertoires in COVID-19. Overall study: The cDNA or gDNA used as material had been derived from T cells, B-cell-depleted T cells, or PBMCs.

Recruitment covered over 20 US areas and drew participants whose ages spanned roughly 18 to 95 years. Cohort placement rested on clinical history that participants reported themselves. Source study methods: Amplified reference gene primers provided the basis for estimating nucleated cell counts. Sequenced by immunoSEQ multiplex PCR; TCRdb stores in-frame clones only, minus some. The V and J calls and clone size are taken from that table; D and trimming were inferred from the DNA. In the table there are about 220,000 clones, approximately 86% of which are singletons. The receptor comes from a woman in her fifties or sixties with acute COVID-19. Sequenced input: PBMCs or T cells enriched from blood (not recorded which). The genes are TRBV19 and TRBJ1-1, with D perhaps matching TRBD1 (5 bases). The CDR3 sequence: CASIIGGTEAFF. The CDR3 region has the DNA TGTGCCAGTATTATCGGGGGGACTGAAGCTTTCTTT.